The clone carrying this T cell receptor (beta chain) was recorded a few times. Its specificity is unknown. The sample belongs to a study of cytomegalovirus exposure and HLA in healthy donors. Study-level findings and limits: V- and J-gene trimming of TCR beta was linked (in a later analysis) to a missense DCLRE1C variant.

The germline gives CDR1 SGHTA, CDR2 FQGNSA. This CDR3 comprises 14 residues. Losses at the gene ends were 6 bases for V and 10 bases for J; bases not matched to a gene: 8. 60 Vbeta and 13 Jbeta primers were used in PCR. Profiled with immunoSEQ multiplex PCR; TCRdb holds only in-frame clones, not every one. The sample has fewer than 250,000 clones; about 75% are singletons. This sequence joins TRBV7-2 and TRBJ2-3; 12 nucleotides agree with TRBD2. Sequences were obtained from PBMCs. The TCR comes from a male donor in good health and CMV-seronegative. CDR3 sequence (DNA): TGTGCCAGCAGTTCTAGCGGGGGGGCCCAATCGCAGTATTTT. Translation: CASSSSGGAQSQYF.